Listed below are T cell receptor beta chains from one sample, sequenced in a study of Ad26.COV2.S vaccination and SARS-CoV-2 variants. Using immunoSEQ multiplex PCR, the repertoire was profiled, and TCRdb retains in-frame clones only, with some absent. The data contain roughly 180,000 clones, roughly 85% of them singletons. Material: peripheral blood, obtained after recovery from COVID-19. These TCRs come from a human donor who had recovered from COVID-19. Each CDR3 is given with its conserved first and last residue. The order of the fields is D gene, clone size, V gene, J gene, CDR3 protein, CDR3 DNA. The D gene is left open where the match is weak. Not all rows give a size; the values are once, few, many and, for expanded clones, a class.

D: TRBD1
size: .
V: TRBV19
J: TRBJ2-2
CDR3: CASTKTGLNTGELFF
DNA: TGTGCCAGTACGAAGACAGGGTTGAACACCGGGGAGCTGTTTTTT

D: TRBD2
size: .
V: TRBV27
J: TRBJ2-2
CDR3: CASWSPAGGPNTGELFF
DNA: TGTGCCAGCTGGAGCCCGGCGGGGGGGCCGAACACCGGGGAGCTGTTTTTT

D: .
size: once
V: TRBV5-1
J: TRBJ2-5
CDR3: CASSLGGGWETQYF
DNA: TGCGCCAGCAGCTTGGGCGGGGGCTGGGAGACCCAGTACTTC

D: TRBD1
size: .
V: TRBV19
J: TRBJ1-5
CDR3: CASSIEGGRGIQPQHF
DNA: TGTGCCAGTAGTATAGAAGGAGGCAGGGGGATTCAGCCCCAGCATTTT

D: .
size: .
V: TRBV4-1
J: TRBJ1-2
CDR3: CASSQGRQSNNYGYTF
DNA: TGCGCCAGCAGCCAGGGTCGACAGTCCAATAACTATGGCTACACCTTC

D: TRBD2
size: .
V: TRBV2
J: TRBJ2-7
CDR3: CASLGTSGYEQYF
DNA: TGTGCCAGTCTCGGGACTAGCGGCTACGAGCAGTACTTC

D: .
size: .
V: TRBV5-1
J: TRBJ1-4
CDR3: CASSLAFFGGANEKLFF
DNA: TGCGCCAGCAGCTTGGCCTTTTTTGGGGGCGCTAATGAAAAACTGTTTTTT

D: .
size: .
V: TRBV3-1/TRBV3-2
J: TRBJ1-2
CDR3: CASSQGGPSYGYTF
DNA: TGTGCCAGCAGCCAAGGGGGGCCAAGCTATGGCTACACCTTC

D: .
size: .
V: TRBV19
J: TRBJ2-3
CDR3: CASIQPGADKYYTDTQYF
DNA: TGTGCCAGTATCCAGCCCGGGGCAGACAAATATTACACAGATACGCAGTATTTT

D: .
size: once
V: TRBV25-1
J: TRBJ1-2
CDR3: CASSESGPLPGGYTF
DNA: TGTGCCAGCAGTGAATCGGGACCACTCCCTGGGGGCTACACCTTC

D: .
size: once
V: TRBV5-1
J: TRBJ2-6
CDR3: CASSSRGASYNSGANVLTF
DNA: TGCGCCAGCAGCTCCAGGGGTGCTTCTTACAACTCTGGGGCCAACGTCCTGACTTTC

D: .
size: .
V: TRBV5-1
J: TRBJ1-1
CDR3: CASSPGTTNTEAFF
DNA: TGCGCCAGCAGCCCTGGGACAACGAACACTGAAGCTTTCTTT

D: TRBD1
size: few
V: TRBV18
J: TRBJ2-2
CDR3: CASSPQQGEAGELFF
DNA: TGTGCCAGCTCACCACAACAGGGGGAAGCCGGGGAGCTGTTTTTT

D: .
size: once
V: TRBV6-5
J: TRBJ1-4
CDR3: CASSYLRVGEKLFF
DNA: TGTGCCAGCAGTTATCTCAGGGTCGGGGAAAAACTGTTTTTT

D: .
size: .
V: TRBV7-9
J: TRBJ2-2
CDR3: CASSLEGNTGELFF
DNA: TGTGCCAGCAGCTTGGAGGGGAACACCGGGGAGCTGTTTTTT

D: TRBD2
size: once
V: TRBV7-9
J: TRBJ2-7
CDR3: CASSFWTSEPYEQYF
DNA: TGTGCCAGCAGCTTCTGGACTAGCGAGCCCTACGAGCAGTACTTC

D: TRBD2
size: .
V: TRBV7-9
J: TRBJ2-2
CDR3: CASSLSGFGELFF
DNA: TGTGCCAGCAGCCTTAGCGGGTTCGGGGAGCTGTTTTTT

D: .
size: .
V: TRBV5-1
J: TRBJ2-7
CDR3: CASSPDGGNSYEQYF
DNA: TGCGCCAGCAGCCCCGACGGCGGGAACTCCTACGAGCAGTACTTC

D: .
size: .
V: TRBV3-1/TRBV3-2
J: TRBJ2-2
CDR3: CASRYYTGELFF
DNA: TGTGCCAGCCGTTACTACACCGGGGAGCTGTTTTTT

D: .
size: .
V: TRBV7-6
J: TRBJ1-1
CDR3: CASSLEGTTEAFF
DNA: TGTGCCAGCAGCTTAGAAGGGACCACTGAAGCTTTCTTT

D: .
size: .
V: TRBV5-5
J: TRBJ1-5
CDR3: CASSLGRNSNQPQHF
DNA: TGTGCCAGCAGCTTGGGACGAAATAGCAATCAGCCCCAGCATTTT

D: TRBD1
size: .
V: TRBV5-4
J: TRBJ1-4
CDR3: CASSHAMTGPNEKLFF
DNA: TGTGCCAGCAGCCATGCAATGACAGGGCCTAATGAAAAACTGTTTTTT

D: .
size: .
V: TRBV23-1
J: TRBJ2-1
CDR3: CASSHPLTGPRNEQFF
DNA: TGCGCCAGCAGTCACCCTCTTACCGGGCCGCGGAATGAGCAGTTCTTC

D: TRBD2
size: .
V: TRBV5-1
J: TRBJ2-3
CDR3: CASRDLTSGSIGQYF
DNA: TGCGCCAGCAGGGATCTTACTAGCGGGAGTATAGGGCAGTATTTT

D: TRBD1
size: few
V: TRBV11-2
J: TRBJ1-1
CDR3: CASSKRDRGSTEAFF
DNA: TGTGCCAGCAGCAAGAGGGACAGGGGATCCACTGAAGCTTTCTTT

D: TRBD1
size: .
V: TRBV24-1
J: TRBJ2-5
CDR3: CATSDPRTGGAETQYF
DNA: TGTGCCACCAGTGATCCCCGGACAGGGGGCGCGGAGACCCAGTACTTC

D: TRBD2
size: .
V: TRBV2
J: TRBJ2-2
CDR3: CASILNPSGTGELFF
DNA: TGTGCCAGCATATTAAACCCTAGCGGGACCGGGGAGCTGTTTTTT

D: .
size: .
V: TRBV11-2
J: TRBJ1-1
CDR3: CASSLGGMNTEAFF
DNA: TGTGCCAGCAGTCTAGGGGGTATGAACACTGAAGCTTTCTTT

D: .
size: .
V: TRBV5-1
J: TRBJ1-2
CDR3: CASSTMTEILGSGYTF
DNA: TGCGCCAGCAGCACAATGACGGAGATCTTAGGCAGTGGCTACACCTTC

D: .
size: .
V: TRBV15
J: TRBJ2-7
CDR3: CATSRTPGSSYEQYF
DNA: TGTGCCACCAGCAGGACCCCTGGCAGCTCCTACGAGCAGTACTTC

D: .
size: .
V: TRBV9
J: TRBJ1-1
CDR3: CASSASGGHTEAFF
DNA: TGTGCCAGCAGCGCTTCTGGAGGTCACACTGAAGCTTTCTTT

D: .
size: .
V: TRBV4-1
J: TRBJ2-4
CDR3: CASSQDPAGTDENIQYF
DNA: TGCGCCAGCAGCCAAGATCCCGCAGGGACGGACGAAAACATTCAGTACTTC

D: TRBD1
size: .
V: TRBV6-5
J: TRBJ1-6
CDR3: CASSRDRLDPLHF
DNA: TGTGCCAGCAGTCGGGACAGATTGGACCCCCTCCACTTT

D: .
size: .
V: TRBV10-3
J: TRBJ1-5
CDR3: CAISADRNQPQHF
DNA: TGTGCCATCAGTGCGGACAGAAATCAGCCCCAGCATTTT

D: TRBD1
size: .
V: TRBV7-9
J: TRBJ1-2
CDR3: CASAGQGAGYGYTF
DNA: TGTGCCAGCGCTGGACAGGGGGCGGGGTATGGCTACACCTTC

D: TRBD1
size: .
V: TRBV19
J: TRBJ1-1
CDR3: CASSIWTGPRGTEAFF
DNA: TGTGCCAGTAGTATCTGGACAGGACCTCGAGGGACTGAAGCTTTCTTT

D: .
size: .
V: TRBV5-1
J: TRBJ1-1
CDR3: CASSLTAGVNTEAFF
DNA: TGCGCCAGCAGCTTGACGGCAGGGGTTAACACTGAAGCTTTCTTT

D: .
size: .
V: TRBV2
J: TRBJ2-2
CDR3: CASSVERTGELFF
DNA: TGTGCCAGCAGTGTAGAAAGGACCGGGGAGCTGTTTTTT

D: TRBD1
size: .
V: TRBV5-6
J: TRBJ2-7
CDR3: CASSSRDSSYEQYF
DNA: TGTGCCAGCAGTAGCCGGGACAGCTCCTACGAGCAGTACTTC

D: TRBD2
size: .
V: TRBV7-3
J: TRBJ2-3
CDR3: CASSLAGALTDTQYF
DNA: TGTGCCAGCAGCCTAGCGGGGGCCCTCACAGATACGCAGTATTTT

D: TRBD1
size: .
V: TRBV11-3
J: TRBJ2-6
CDR3: CASSLGQGGSGANVLTF
DNA: TGTGCCAGCAGCTTGGGACAGGGAGGGTCTGGGGCCAACGTCCTGACTTTC

D: TRBD1
size: .
V: TRBV11-2
J: TRBJ2-1
CDR3: CASSLGQLYNEQFF
DNA: TGTGCCAGCAGCTTGGGACAGCTTTACAATGAGCAGTTCTTC

D: .
size: .
V: TRBV20-1
J: TRBJ2-3
CDR3: CSAATDTQYF
DNA: TGCAGTGCTGCCACAGATACGCAGTATTTT

D: .
size: few
V: TRBV5-1
J: TRBJ2-1
CDR3: CASSLINLAGSNNEQFF
DNA: TGCGCCAGCAGCTTGATTAATCTCGCGGGTTCTAACAATGAGCAGTTCTTC

D: TRBD1
size: few
V: TRBV5-6
J: TRBJ1-5
CDR3: CASSYRGWKQPQHF
DNA: TGTGCCAGCAGCTACAGGGGGTGGAAACAGCCCCAGCATTTT

D: .
size: once
V: TRBV30
J: TRBJ2-3
CDR3: CAWSSSGRDTQYF
DNA: TGTGCCTGGAGTTCATCAGGCAGGGATACGCAGTATTTT

D: TRBD1
size: .
V: TRBV7-9
J: TRBJ1-2
CDR3: CASNWGTGGYGYTF
DNA: TGTGCCAGCAACTGGGGGACAGGGGGCTATGGCTACACCTTC

D: .
size: .
V: TRBV27
J: TRBJ1-1
CDR3: CASSPTAVGNTEAFF
DNA: TGTGCCAGCAGTCCGACGGCGGTCGGGAACACTGAAGCTTTCTTT

D: .
size: once
V: TRBV6-6
J: TRBJ1-5
CDR3: CASSYRQVQDQPQHF
DNA: TGTGCCAGCAGTTATCGACAGGTGCAGGATCAGCCCCAGCATTTT